The present T cell receptor (beta chain) was sequenced within a study of shared clonotypes between healthy human individuals. Study-level findings and limits: The naive CD4 repertoires of a few donors were compared, and roughly 5% of clonotypes were shared. A generally larger estimated richness was seen in naive subsets than in memory subsets.

Study processing details: Filtering of immunoSEQ junctional sequences could not match full-length read filtering. Profiling relied on immunoSEQ multiplex PCR, and the TCRdb table lists in-frame clones only, not all of them. Clonal size and the V and J genes are those of that table, whereas D and trimming came from the DNA. The top ten hold roughly 1% of the sample, which has millions of clones, about 95% seen once. Naive CD8 cells lacked CD45RO, underwent positive selection for CCR7 and left out terminally differentiated effector memory CD45RA+ cells. The donors were adults (healthy and HIV-negative) with no recent acute infections or vaccinations. On this clone: Its target is not known.

This CDR3 is built from 15 residues. Trimming took off 3 bases at V and 1 base at J, with 13 bases between the two ends. Germline V gene lookup returns CDR1 MNHNS and CDR2 SASEGT. This rearrangement joins TRBV6-1 to TRBJ2-7; D gene unclear. The origin of this receptor is a man aged 18 to 29 in good health. Sequencing was done on a sample of naive CD8+ T cells sorted from blood. For the CDR3, the DNA is TGTGCCAGCAGTGACGGAGCACCCCAGTCCTACGAGCAGTACTTC. As protein: CASSDGAPQSYEQYF.